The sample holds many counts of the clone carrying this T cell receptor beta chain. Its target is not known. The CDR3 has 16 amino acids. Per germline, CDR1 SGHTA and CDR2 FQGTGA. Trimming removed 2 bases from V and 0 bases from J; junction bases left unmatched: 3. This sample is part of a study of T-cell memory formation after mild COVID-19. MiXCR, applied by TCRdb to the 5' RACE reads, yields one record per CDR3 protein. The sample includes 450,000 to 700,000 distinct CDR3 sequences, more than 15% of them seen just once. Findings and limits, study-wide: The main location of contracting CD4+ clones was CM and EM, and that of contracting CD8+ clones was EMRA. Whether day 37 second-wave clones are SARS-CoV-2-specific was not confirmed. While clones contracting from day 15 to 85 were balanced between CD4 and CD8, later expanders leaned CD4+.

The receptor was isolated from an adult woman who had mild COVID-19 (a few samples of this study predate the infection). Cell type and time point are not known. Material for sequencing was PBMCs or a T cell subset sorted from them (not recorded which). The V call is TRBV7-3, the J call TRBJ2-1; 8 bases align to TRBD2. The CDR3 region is CASSLGAGGSYNEQFF. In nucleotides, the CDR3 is TGTGCCAGCAGCTTAGGGGCGGGGGGCTCCTACAATGAGCAGTTCTTC. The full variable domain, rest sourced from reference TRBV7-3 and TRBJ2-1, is GAGVSQTPSNKVTEKGKYVELRCDPISGHTALYWYRQSLGQGPEFLIYFQGTGAADDSGLPNDRFFAVRPEGSVSTLKIQRTERGDSAVYLCASSLGAGGSYNEQFFGPGTRLTVL.